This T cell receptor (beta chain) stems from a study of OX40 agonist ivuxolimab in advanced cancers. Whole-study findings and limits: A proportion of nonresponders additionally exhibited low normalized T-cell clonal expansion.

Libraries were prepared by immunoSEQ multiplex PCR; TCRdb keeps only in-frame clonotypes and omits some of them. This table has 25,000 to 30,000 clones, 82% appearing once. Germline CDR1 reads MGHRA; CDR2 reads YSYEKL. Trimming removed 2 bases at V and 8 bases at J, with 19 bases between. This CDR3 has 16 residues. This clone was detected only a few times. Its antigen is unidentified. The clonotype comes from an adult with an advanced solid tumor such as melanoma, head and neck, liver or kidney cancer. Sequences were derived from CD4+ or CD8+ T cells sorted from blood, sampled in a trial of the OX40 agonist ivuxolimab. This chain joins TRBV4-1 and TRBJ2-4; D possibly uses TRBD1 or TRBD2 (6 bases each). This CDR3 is CASSQYISRGADIQYF. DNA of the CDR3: TGCGCCAGCAGCCAATATATTTCAAGGGGGGCAGACATTCAGTACTTC.